These 21 T cell receptor beta chains were sequenced from one sample in a study of response to subunit inactivated influenza vaccine. From the RT-PCR reads, TCRdb called clonotypes with MiXCR, one entry per CDR3 protein. The repertoire holds about 570,000 distinct CDR3 sequences, with 11% as singletons. These data also featured in a second study, about T cells expressing NK-cell markers. In that study: A 5'RACE template switching approach incorporating UMIs was used to make TCR beta cDNA.

The material was PBMCs from blood, obtained on the day of vaccination. These receptors were collected from a man aged 50 to 59 who received an inactivated influenza vaccine.

The V and J genes are TRBV28 and TRBJ2-1; TRBD2 matches at 8 bases. Looked up from germline, CDR1 is MDHEN and CDR2 is SYDVKM. The CDR3 sequence is 15 residues long. J was trimmed by 6 bases and V by 3 bases; bases with no gene match: 7. The CDR3 bases are TGTGCCAGCAGTTTGGAAGCGGGAGTAATCAATGAGCAGTTCTTC. This translates into CASSLEAGVINEQFF.

This sequence joins TRBV29-1 and TRBJ2-5; 7 nucleotides agree with TRBD2. The junction had 11 bases not matched to a gene; V was cut back by 2 bases and J by 5 bases. Germline V CDR1 and CDR2: SQVTM, ANQGSEA. This CDR3 comprises 15 residues. In DNA form, the CDR3 reads TGCAGCGTTGAAAGGGAGGGAATGGCCTGGGAGACCCAGTACTTC. Translation: CSVEREGMAWETQYF.

The rearrangement uses TRBV20-1 and TRBJ2-2; 10 bases line up with TRBD2. The CDR3 runs 15 residues. The J segment lost 4 bases and the V segment lost 5 bases, leaving 7 bases of the junction unmatched. In germline, CDR1 is DFQATT, CDR2 SNEGSKA (reference sequence). CDR3 sequence: CSAPRAGGPTGELFF. The CDR3 coding sequence is TGCAGTGCTCCTCGAGCGGGAGGGCCCACCGGGGAGCTGTTTTTT.

There are many counts of this clonotype. This chain uses TRBV24-1 with TRBJ2-1; TRBD1 matches 7 bases. This CDR3 comprises 16 residues. The trim removed 4 bases at V and 1 base at J, leaving 6 bases unmatched. Germline V gene lookup returns CDR1 KGHDR and CDR2 SFDVKD. The CDR3: CATSDQRQGSYNEQFF. CDR3 nucleotide sequence: TGTGCCACCAGTGACCAAAGACAGGGATCCTACAATGAGCAGTTCTTC.

This clonotype was detected ten times or more. The genes are TRBV12-3 or TRBV12-4 and TRBJ2-1; tentative D call: TRBD1 (6 bases). The V and J ends lost 4 bases and 3 bases respectively, with 13 bases between them. The CDR3 is 15 amino acids. The DNA for the CDR3 is TGTGCCAGCAGTTGGGGCAGGGGTGACTACAATGAGCAGTTCTTC. This encodes CASSWGRGDYNEQFF.

Ten or more counts support this clonotype. This chain connects TRBV14 to TRBJ2-7; D remains ambiguous. CDR1 SGHDN and CDR2 FVKESK come from the germline V gene. The CDR3 spans 12 residues. V was clipped by 6 bases and J by 4 bases, with 10 bases between them. The CDR3 protein is CASRGQVYEQYF. The CDR3 DNA reads TGTGCCAGCAGAGGTCAGGTTTACGAGCAGTACTTC.

The genes are TRBV4-3 and TRBJ2-3, with unresolved D. V lost 2 bases and J lost 4, with 13 bases in between. This CDR3 is 15 amino acids long. The germline V gene encodes CDR1 LGHNA and CDR2 YSLEER. The DNA of the CDR3 is TGCGCCAGCAGCCAAAGGGTTTCGGCCGCAGATACGCAGTATTTT. Protein sequence: CASSQRVSAADTQYF.

This clonotype was counted many times. V gene TRBV20-1 combines with J gene TRBJ2-3; TRBD2 aligns across 12 bases. Germline assignment: CDR1 DFQATT and CDR2 SNEGSKA (reference sequence). V lost 6 bases, J lost 5 bases, and 6 bases stayed unmatched. The CDR3 is 14 residues long. This CDR3 reads CSALATSGGDTQYF. In DNA form, the CDR3 reads TGCAGTGCCCTAGCGACTAGCGGGGGAGATACGCAGTATTTT.

At least ten counts were recorded for this clonotype. This chain links TRBV6-2 or TRBV6-3 with TRBJ1-2; the D is unclear. Germline V gives CDR1 MNHEY, CDR2 SVGEGT. The CDR3 is made up of 14 amino acids. Trimming took off 7 bases at V and 4 bases at J, with 16 bases between the two ends. The CDR3 DNA is TGTGCCAGCAAAAAGGATTTTATTTTCTATGGCTACACCTTC. It specifies CASKKDFIFYGYTF.

This clonotype occurred a few times. This chain uses TRBV30 with TRBJ2-7; no firm D call. Germline-derived CDR1 and CDR2 are GTSNPN and SVGIG (reference sequence). CDR3 length: 13 residues. Deletions cut 1 base from V and 0 bases from J, with 7 bases between. The CDR3 DNA reads TGTGCCTGGAGTGGTTTGGGCTCCTACGAGCAGTACTTC. Its protein product is CAWSGLGSYEQYF.

This clonotype was seen only a few times. This chain uses TRBV4-3 with TRBJ2-5; D is uncertain. Germline V CDR1 and CDR2: LGHNA, YSLEER. V gave up 0 bases and J gave up 4 bases, with 12 bases separating them. CDR3 length: 15 amino acids. As DNA, the CDR3 is TGCGCCAGCAGCCAAGACTATGGAAATGGAGAGACCCAGTACTTC. It yields the protein CASSQDYGNGETQYF.

The rearrangement joins TRBV4-3 to TRBJ2-3; 7 bases line up with TRBD2. This CDR3 region has 17 residues. The germline gives CDR1 LGHNA, CDR2 YSLEER. V lost 0 bases to trimming and J lost 6 bases; unmatched junction nucleotides: 12. The CDR3 here is CASSQDPPGAGRDTQYF. The CDR3 coding sequence is TGCGCCAGCAGCCAAGATCCCCCGGGAGCGGGGAGGGATACGCAGTATTTT.

V is TRBV27 and J is TRBJ2-1, with 9 bases matching TRBD2. V lost 2 bases, J lost 0 bases, and 5 bases stayed unmatched. This CDR3 has 17 amino acids. Germline V gene lookup returns CDR1 MNHEY and CDR2 SMNVEV (reference sequence). In DNA form, the CDR3 reads TGTGCCAGCAGTTTACAACCGGGACTAGCCTCCTACAATGAGCAGTTCTTC. This sequence encodes CASSLQPGLASYNEQFF.

This clonotype occurred a few times. CDR3 in amino acids: CASSPQSGGGYEQYF. The CDR3 DNA reads as TGCGCCAGCAGCCCCCAGAGCGGAGGGGGCTACGAGCAGTACTTC. The chain combines TRBV4-3 with TRBJ2-7; tentatively, D is TRBD1 or TRBD2 (6 bases each). The germline V and J ends were trimmed by 4 bases and 3 bases, with 16 bases remaining between them. CDR3 length equals 15 residues. Germline V gene lookup returns CDR1 LGHNA and CDR2 YSLEER.

This clonotype was counted many times. Mismatch with germline at one junction end may stem from a read error. The chain has TRBV5-1 and TRBJ2-2; a possible D gene is TRBD1 (6 bases). The CDR3 is made up of 15 amino acids. Looked up from germline, CDR1 is SGHRS and CDR2 is YFSETQ. The CDR3 nucleotides read TGTGCCAGCAGTTTAGCAGGGGCCAACACCGGGGAGCTGTTTTTT. It is translated as CASSLAGANTGELFF.

The CDR3 here is CASRLAGLQETQYF. The CDR3 nucleotides are TGTGCCAGCAGGTTAGCGGGGCTCCAAGAGACCCAGTACTTC. The chain carries TRBV5-6 and TRBJ2-5; TRBD2 matches 8 bases. Germline CDR1 is SGHDT and CDR2 is YYEEEE. CDR3 size: 14 residues. The V segment lost 5 bases and the J segment 1 base; nucleotides outside the gene matches: 4.

This clonotype was recorded many times. The V call is TRBV20-1, the J call TRBJ2-6, with no clear D. V was cut by 1 base and J by 0 bases, with 10 bases left in between. Germline V gene lookup returns CDR1 DFQATT and CDR2 SNEGSKA (reference sequence). The CDR3 runs 16 residues. The chain's CDR3 is CSARGIRGSGANVLTF. In nucleotides, the CDR3 is TGCAGTGCTAGAGGAATCCGCGGCTCTGGGGCCAACGTCCTGACTTTC.

V usage is TRBV7-9 and J usage is TRBJ2-2, with 10 bases lining up with TRBD2. CDR3 length: 16 residues. Germline CDR1 is SEHNR and CDR2 is FQNEAQ (reference sequence). Trimming took 4 bases from V and 2 from J; bases not matched to a gene: 4. The CDR3 DNA reads as TGTGCCAGCAGCTCGTGGACTAGCGGAAACACCGGGGAGCTGTTTTTT. It encodes CASSSWTSGNTGELFF.

The chain joins TRBV11-1 to TRBJ2-3, with 8 positions matching TRBD2. In germline, CDR1 is SGHAT, CDR2 FQDESV (reference sequence). Trimming removed 6 bases from V and 5 bases from J; junction bases left unmatched: 13. The CDR3 spans 16 residues. The CDR3 spells CASRLSGSPGGDTQYF. The CDR3 nucleotides read TGTGCCAGCAGGCTGAGCGGGAGTCCTGGGGGAGATACGCAGTATTTT.

This clonotype was found many times. V usage is TRBV10-1 and J usage is TRBJ2-2; 7 nucleotides align to TRBD1. Germline CDR1 and CDR2: WNHNN and SYGVQD (reference sequence). The CDR3 loop spans 14 amino acids. V was pared by 7 bases and J by 3 bases, with 5 bases of the junction left unmatched. The CDR3 DNA is TGCGCCAGCAAACAGGGGCTGGACACCGGGGAGCTGTTTTTT. Residues: CASKQGLDTGELFF.

This chain links TRBV3-1 with TRBJ2-3; D gene uncertain. CDR3 length: 15 residues. V shed 1 base and J shed 2 bases, with 10 bases lying between them. CDR1 LGHDT and CDR2 YNNKEL come from the germline V gene (reference sequence). The CDR3 DNA reads TGTGCCAGCAGCCAAGGGAATAACCCCACAGATACGCAGTATTTT. Translating gives CASSQGNNPTDTQYF.